This TCR beta chain was sequenced for a study of cytomegalovirus exposure and HLA in healthy donors. At the level of the study: The Caucasian-associated ancestry cluster held roughly 81% of over 350 genotyped donors.

PCR employed 60 Vbeta and 13 Jbeta primers. TCRdb's table, derived via immunoSEQ multiplex PCR, lists solely in-frame clones and lacks some. The sample yields some 52,000 clones, approximately 72% seen once. The CDR3 length is 13 residues. Trimming took 6 bases from V and 0 from J, leaving 6 bases between them. Germline values: CDR1 MNHNY, CDR2 SVGAGI (reference sequence). As concerns this clone: Other DNA sequences from this sample encode an identical CDR3 as well.

The TCR comes from a woman aged 50 to 60 in good health and CMV-seronegative. Sequencing input: PBMCs. The chain carries TRBV6-6 and TRBJ1-5, with D unclear. The CDR3 sequence: CASRADSNQPQHF. CDR3 in DNA: TGTGCCAGCAGGGCAGATAGCAATCAGCCCCAGCATTTT.